The rows below give T cell receptor beta chains drawn from one sample of a study of identical twins. MiXCR was run by TCRdb on the 5' RACE reads, yielding one entry per CDR3 protein. The table lists roughly 350,000 distinct CDR3 sequences, 9% to 15% of them singletons, with roughly 7% in the top ten. The data also belong to a second study, concerning yellow fever vaccine responses in identical twins.

Sequencing was carried out using CD8+ T cells sorted from blood. The receptors stem from a woman aged 18-30 years in good health. CDR3s include the opening cysteine and the closing phenylalanine or tryptophan. The D gene is left open where the match is weak. Some rows have no size entry. The others give once, few or many, or a class for an expanded clone.

D: TRBD1; length: 18; size: -; V: TRBV10-3; J: TRBJ2-2; DNA: TGTGCCATCAGTGGGCGTCCCGGGACAGGGTACCGGACCGGGGAGCTGTTTTTT; CDR3: CAISGRPGTGYRTGELFF
D: TRBD1; length: 14; size: few; V: TRBV10-3; J: TRBJ1-1; DNA: TGTGCCATCGGGGACGACAGGGGGAACACTGAAGCTTTCTTT; CDR3: CAIGDDRGNTEAFF
D: -; length: 15; size: many; V: TRBV27; J: TRBJ2-3; DNA: TGTGCCAGCAGCGCAATTGGACGGAGCACAGATACGCAGTATTTT; CDR3: CASSAIGRSTDTQYF
D: TRBD1; length: 17; size: -; V: TRBV5-6; J: TRBJ2-3; DNA: TGTGCCAGCAGCTCAACACCGGGACAGGGACTCACAGATACGCAGTATTTT; CDR3: CASSSTPGQGLTDTQYF
D: TRBD1; length: 15; size: -; V: TRBV6-1; J: TRBJ1-2; DNA: TGTGCCAGCAGTATCCAACCCCCAGGGGGCTATGGCTACACCTTC; CDR3: CASSIQPPGGYGYTF
D: -; length: 13; size: -; V: TRBV6-2/TRBV6-3; J: TRBJ2-3; DNA: TGTGCCAGCCTAGTAGGGGGAGCAGATACGCAGTATTTT; CDR3: CASLVGGADTQYF
D: -; length: 13; size: -; V: TRBV6-1; J: TRBJ1-1; DNA: TGTGCCAGCAGTGAAGCGGGGGTTACTGAAGCTTTCTTT; CDR3: CASSEAGVTEAFF
D: -; length: 13; size: few; V: TRBV7-9; J: TRBJ1-4; DNA: TGTGCCAGCAGCTTAGTTGGTGGCGAAAAACTGTTTTTT; CDR3: CASSLVGGEKLFF
D: -; length: 15; size: -; V: TRBV11-3; J: TRBJ2-7; DNA: TGTGCCAGCAGCTTAGATGCCGGGTTCTCCTACGAGCAGTACTTC; CDR3: CASSLDAGFSYEQYF
D: -; length: 12; size: -; V: TRBV6-2/TRBV6-3; J: TRBJ1-1; DNA: TGTGCCAGCAGTTACTCCATTACACAAGCTTTCTTT; CDR3: CASSYSITQAFF
D: -; length: 15; size: few; V: TRBV7-8; J: TRBJ2-2; DNA: TGTGCCAGCAGCTTAGACCGGGGAGCCACCGGGGAGCTGTTTTTT; CDR3: CASSLDRGATGELFF
D: TRBD2; length: 14; size: many; V: TRBV29-1; J: TRBJ2-1; DNA: TGCAGCGTTCCTAGCGGGAGGGCCGGAAATGAGCAGTTCTTC; CDR3: CSVPSGRAGNEQFF
D: TRBD2; length: 15; size: -; V: TRBV7-6; J: TRBJ2-5; DNA: TGTGCCAGCAGCCCGACAACCGCGGGGGTGGAGACCCAGTACTTC; CDR3: CASSPTTAGVETQYF
D: -; length: 16; size: few; V: TRBV12-3/TRBV12-4; J: TRBJ2-3; DNA: TGTGCCAGCAGTTTGACGGTAGCTACTAGCACAGATACGCAGTATTTT; CDR3: CASSLTVATSTDTQYF
D: -; length: 16; size: few; V: TRBV4-1; J: TRBJ2-1; DNA: TGCGCCAGCAGCCAAGATTTTGCAGTCTCCTACAATGAGCAGTTCTTC; CDR3: CASSQDFAVSYNEQFF
D: -; length: 14; size: few; V: TRBV20-1; J: TRBJ1-3; DNA: TGCAGTGCTAGTGGGACGGACTCTGGAAACACCATATATTTT; CDR3: CSASGTDSGNTIYF
D: -; length: 12; size: few; V: TRBV12-3/TRBV12-4; J: TRBJ1-1; DNA: TGTGCCATTGGGACAATGAACACTGAAGCTTTCTTT; CDR3: CAIGTMNTEAFF
D: TRBD1; length: 15; size: once; V: TRBV7-9; J: TRBJ2-3; DNA: TGTGCCAGCAGCGTCCGACAGGGCATGATAGATACGCAGTATTTT; CDR3: CASSVRQGMIDTQYF
D: -; length: 14; size: -; V: TRBV5-1; J: TRBJ2-7; DNA: TGCGCCAGCAGCACTTCGACCGGGGAGTACGAGCAGTACTTC; CDR3: CASSTSTGEYEQYF
D: TRBD2; length: 15; size: -; V: TRBV9; J: TRBJ2-7; DNA: TGTGCCAGCAGCGTAGGCCTAGCGGGAAACTACGAGCAGTACTTC; CDR3: CASSVGLAGNYEQYF
D: TRBD1; length: 15; size: few; V: TRBV5-1; J: TRBJ2-1; DNA: TGCGCCAGCAGCAAAGGACAGGGCGGGAACAATGAGCAGTTCTTC; CDR3: CASSKGQGGNNEQFF
D: -; length: 14; size: -; V: TRBV7-7; J: TRBJ2-5; DNA: TGTGCCAGCAGCTTAGTTGAGGGTTGGGAGACCCAGTACTTC; CDR3: CASSLVEGWETQYF